This T cell receptor (beta chain) appears in the sequencing data of a study of T cells in localized non-small cell lung cancer. Study findings and constraints: Adjacent uninvolved lung tissue had the highest T cell clonality, exceeding tumor. There were a median around 59 of the top 100 tumor clones appearing in adjacent lung.

On this clone: Its antigen is as yet unknown.

Trimming left V 1 base short and J 8 bases short, with 4 bases between. The CDR3 has 11 residues. Germline loops: CDR1 SGHNT, CDR2 YYREEE (reference sequence). Sequencing used immunoSEQ multiplex PCR; TCRdb keeps in-frame clones, though not all of them. The sample lists approximately 30,000 clones, 85% to 90% seen once, with 2.5% to 3% in the top ten. The V call is TRBV5-4, the J call TRBJ2-1, with D unresolved. This sequence originates from a woman between 18 and 50 years old with stage I lung adenocarcinoma. The sequences come from peripheral blood, collected before any cancer treatment. This chain's CDR3 is CASSLQDEQFF. The CDR3 DNA is TGTGCCAGCAGCTTGCAAGATGAGCAGTTCTTC.